In this sample, the clone carrying this TCR beta chain turned up a few times. As yet, its antigen is unknown. The CDR3 totals 16 residues. Trimming pared 1 base from V and 3 bases from J, leaving 13 bases between. Germline V gene lookup returns CDR1 LNHDA and CDR2 SQIVND (reference sequence). Generated by immunoSEQ multiplex PCR, the TCRdb table keeps only in-frame clones and is missing some. The sample lists nearly 110,000 clones; approximately 90% were seen once. This entry comes from a study of T cell responses to AZD1222 COVID-19 vaccine. Study results and limitations: All repertoire sampling was performed exclusively after the peak T cell response. Baseline testing showed seropositivity in only a handful of AZD1222 recipients.

The receptor's source is an adult who received the AZD1222 COVID-19 vaccine. V and J are TRBV19 and TRBJ1-5, with D possibly being TRBD1 (6 bases). Sequencing was performed on peripheral blood, taken 28 days after the second AZD1222 dose. CDR3 amino acids: CASSIVGGTLNQPQHF. DNA of the CDR3: TGTGCCAGTAGTATAGTAGGAGGGACACTCAATCAGCCCCAGCATTTT.